A single sample is the source of the 2 T cell receptor beta chains below, sequenced in a study of blood T cells in healthy people across ages. Sample-barcoded 5' priming and a J-beta primer mix drove a second PCR of roughly 6 to 12 cycles. From the 5' RACE reads, TCRdb called clonotypes with MiXCR, one entry per CDR3 protein. The sample holds 1 million to 1.2 million distinct CDR3 sequences, 30% to 40% seen once. Material: blood. The receptors shown here come from a man between 18 and 29 years old in good health.

The chain combines TRBV4-3 with TRBJ2-5; D uncertain. The germline V gene has CDR1 LGHNA and CDR2 YSLEER. This CDR3 has 14 residues. Trimming pared 3 bases from V and 5 bases from J, leaving 13 bases between. CDR3 region: CASSHVGNRETQYF. Here the CDR3 DNA reads TGCGCCAGCAGCCACGTGGGAAATCGGGAGACCCAGTACTTC.

The gene calls are TRBV12-3 or TRBV12-4 and TRBJ1-1; the D is unclear. V was shortened by 7 bases and J by 1 base, with 4 bases between the two germline ends. The CDR3 loop spans 11 amino acids. In nucleotides, the CDR3 is TGTGCCAGCAAAACGAACACTGAAGCTTTCTTT. This encodes CASKTNTEAFF.